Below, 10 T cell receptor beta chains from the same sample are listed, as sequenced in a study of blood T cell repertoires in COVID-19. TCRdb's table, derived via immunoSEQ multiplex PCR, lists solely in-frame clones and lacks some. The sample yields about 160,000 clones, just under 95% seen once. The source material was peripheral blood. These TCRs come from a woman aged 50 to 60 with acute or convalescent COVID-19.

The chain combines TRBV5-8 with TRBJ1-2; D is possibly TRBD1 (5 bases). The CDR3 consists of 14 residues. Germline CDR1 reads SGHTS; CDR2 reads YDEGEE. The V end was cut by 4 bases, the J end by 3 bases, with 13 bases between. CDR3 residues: CASSTNLGDYGYTF. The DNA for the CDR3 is TGTGCCAGCAGCACCAATTTAGGGGACTATGGCTACACCTTC.

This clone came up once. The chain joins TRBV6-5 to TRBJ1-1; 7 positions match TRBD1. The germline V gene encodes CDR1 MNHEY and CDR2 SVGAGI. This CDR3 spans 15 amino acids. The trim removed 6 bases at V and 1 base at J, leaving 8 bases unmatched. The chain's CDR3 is CASRDHRGGNTEAFF. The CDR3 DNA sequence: TGTGCCAGCAGAGACCACAGGGGCGGGAACACTGAAGCTTTCTTT.

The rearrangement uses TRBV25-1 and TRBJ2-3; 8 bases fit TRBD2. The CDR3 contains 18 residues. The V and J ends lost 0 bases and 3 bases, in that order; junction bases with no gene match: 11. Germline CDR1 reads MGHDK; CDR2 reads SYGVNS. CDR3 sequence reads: CASSEYNYEAGVTDTQYF. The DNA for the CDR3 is TGTGCCAGCAGTGAATATAATTATGAAGCGGGAGTGACAGATACGCAGTATTTT.

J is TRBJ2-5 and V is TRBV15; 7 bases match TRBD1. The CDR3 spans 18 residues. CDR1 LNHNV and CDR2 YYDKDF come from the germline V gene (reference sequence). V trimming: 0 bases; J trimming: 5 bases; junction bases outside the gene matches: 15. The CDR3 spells CATSRDHGGRQGPETQYF. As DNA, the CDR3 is TGTGCCACCAGCAGAGATCACGGAGGTAGACAGGGCCCCGAGACCCAGTACTTC.

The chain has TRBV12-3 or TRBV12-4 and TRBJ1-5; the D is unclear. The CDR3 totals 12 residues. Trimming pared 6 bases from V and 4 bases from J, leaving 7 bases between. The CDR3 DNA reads TGTGCCAGCAGCCAACAAAATCAGCCCCAGCATTTT. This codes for CASSQQNQPQHF.

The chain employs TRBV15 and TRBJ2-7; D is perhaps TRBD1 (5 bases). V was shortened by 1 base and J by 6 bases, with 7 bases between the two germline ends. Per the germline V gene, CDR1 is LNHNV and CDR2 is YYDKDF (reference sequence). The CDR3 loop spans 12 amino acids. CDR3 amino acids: CATSRVGLEQYF. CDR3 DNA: TGTGCCACCAGCAGAGTGGGGCTCGAGCAGTACTTC.

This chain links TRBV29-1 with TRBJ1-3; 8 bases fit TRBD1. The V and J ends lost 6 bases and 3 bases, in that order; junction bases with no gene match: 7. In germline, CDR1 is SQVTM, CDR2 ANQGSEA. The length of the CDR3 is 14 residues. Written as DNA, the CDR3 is TGCAGCGTCCTCCTCGGGACAGGTGGAAACACCATATATTTT. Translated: CSVLLGTGGNTIYF.

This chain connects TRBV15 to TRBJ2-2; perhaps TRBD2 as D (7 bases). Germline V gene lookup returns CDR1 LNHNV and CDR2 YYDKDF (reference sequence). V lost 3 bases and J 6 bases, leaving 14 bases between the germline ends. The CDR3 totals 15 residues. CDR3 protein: CATSSQQGGAGELFF. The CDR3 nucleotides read TGTGCCACCAGCAGCCAACAGGGAGGGGCCGGGGAGCTGTTTTTT.

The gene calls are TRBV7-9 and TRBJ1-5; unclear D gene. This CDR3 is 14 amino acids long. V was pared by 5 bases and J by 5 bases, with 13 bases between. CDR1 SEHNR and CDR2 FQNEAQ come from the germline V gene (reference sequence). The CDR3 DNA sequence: TGTGCCAGCAGCCAGGACTCCCCTGATCAGCCCCAGCATTTT. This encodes CASSQDSPDQPQHF.

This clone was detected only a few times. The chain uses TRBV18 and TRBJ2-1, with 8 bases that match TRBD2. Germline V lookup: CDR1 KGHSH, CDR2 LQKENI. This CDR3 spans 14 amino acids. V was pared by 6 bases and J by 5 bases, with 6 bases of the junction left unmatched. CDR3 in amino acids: CASSRTSPNNEQFF. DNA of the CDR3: TGTGCCAGCTCTAGGACTAGCCCGAACAATGAGCAGTTCTTC.